This T cell receptor (beta chain) was found in a study of blood T cell repertoires in COVID-19. CDR1 LGHNA and CDR2 YSLEER come from the germline V gene. This CDR3 is built from 17 residues. The V and J ends lost 0 bases and 4 bases respectively, with 18 bases between them. TCRdb's copy holds only in-frame clones and misses some; the assay was immunoSEQ multiplex PCR. The sample carries a few hundred thousand clones, around 83% recorded once. J is TRBJ1-1 and V is TRBV4-3; maybe TRBD1 (6 bases). The TCR originated in a woman aged 35 to 49 who had recovered from COVID-19. Material for sequencing was peripheral blood. CDR3 sequence: CASSQDLGQIAPTEAFF. The CDR3 DNA is TGCGCCAGCAGCCAAGATCTAGGACAGATCGCACCCACTGAAGCTTTCTTT.